This is a list of T cell receptor beta chains from one sample in a study of a mutant IDH1 vaccine in newly diagnosed glioma. TCRdb's copy holds only in-frame clones and misses some; the assay was immunoSEQ multiplex PCR. The sample shows fewer than 25,000 clones, about four fifths of them seen only once. Antigen specificity for these receptors is unknown. Sequencing used PBMCs, obtained from a glioma patient whose treatment included an IDH1 peptide vaccine. The receptors derive from a man aged 35 to 55 with glioma. CDR3s include the opening cysteine and the closing phenylalanine or tryptophan. A D gene is named only where the DNA matches it firmly. Clone size is not always given. Where it is, it says once, few, many or a class for expanded clones.

V: TRBV27
J: TRBJ1-1
D: -
size: -
CDR3: CASSSGEAEAFF
DNA: TGTGCCAGCAGTAGCGGGGAAGCTGAAGCTTTCTTT

V: TRBV7-9
J: TRBJ1-4
D: -
size: -
CDR3: CASSPLRAEKLFF
DNA: TGTGCCAGCAGCCCCCTAAGGGCTGAAAAACTGTTTTTT

V: TRBV27
J: TRBJ1-4
D: -
size: -
CDR3: CASSPRTVNEKLFF
DNA: TGTGCCAGCAGTCCACGGACAGTCAATGAAAAACTGTTTTTT

V: TRBV6-1
J: TRBJ2-6
D: -
size: -
CDR3: CASRADSGANVLTF
DNA: TGTGCCAGCAGGGCGGACTCTGGGGCCAACGTCCTGACTTTC

V: TRBV6-1
J: TRBJ2-3
D: TRBD2
size: -
CDR3: CASSRTSGGTDTQYF
DNA: TGTGCCAGCAGTCGGACTAGCGGGGGGACAGATACGCAGTATTTT

V: TRBV6-1
J: TRBJ2-5
D: -
size: -
CDR3: CASRRQDQETQYF
DNA: TGTGCCAGCAGACGACAGGACCAAGAGACCCAGTACTTC

V: TRBV7-9
J: TRBJ2-6
D: TRBD1
size: -
CDR3: CASSYGRQGATGANVLTF
DNA: TGTGCCAGCAGCTATGGGCGACAGGGGGCGACTGGGGCCAACGTCCTGACTTTC

V: TRBV5-4
J: TRBJ2-3
D: TRBD2
size: -
CDR3: CASSWISGGPTDTQYF
DNA: TGTGCCAGCAGCTGGATCAGCGGGGGCCCTACAGATACGCAGTATTTT

V: TRBV6-5
J: TRBJ1-5
D: -
size: -
CDR3: CASSSGSNQPQHF
DNA: TGTGCCAGCAGTTCAGGTTCCAATCAGCCCCAGCATTTT

V: TRBV5-4
J: TRBJ2-2
D: TRBD2
size: few
CDR3: CASSQGLAGVSGELFF
DNA: TGTGCCAGCAGCCAGGGACTAGCGGGAGTCTCCGGGGAGCTGTTTTTT